The next 27 T cell receptor beta chains were all read from a single sample in a study of blood T cell repertoires in COVID-19. The data were produced by immunoSEQ multiplex PCR, yet TCRdb's version contains in-frame clones alone and is incomplete. The sample consists of about 260,000 clones, 85% of them appearing once. Sequencing was done on a sample of peripheral blood. These receptors were taken from a human donor in a cohort sampled during active COVID-19.

CDR3 amino acids: CASSPGNSGNEQFF. The CDR3 nucleotides read TGCGCCAGCAGCCCAGGCAATAGTGGCAATGAGCAGTTCTTC. The chain recombines TRBV5-1 with TRBJ2-1, with D hard to call. V was clipped by 4 bases and J by 6 bases, with 14 bases between them. The CDR3 is 14 amino acids. Germline CDR1 reads SGHRS; CDR2 reads YFSETQ.

V usage is TRBV3-1 (or the pseudogene TRBV3-2) and J usage is TRBJ1-6, with D uncertain. V was shortened by 6 bases and J by 10 bases, with 13 bases between the two germline ends. The germline gives CDR1 LGHDT, CDR2 YNNKEL (reference sequence). The CDR3 totals 13 residues. Here the CDR3 DNA reads TGTGCCAGCAGAAGTGCAGGCCGATCACCCCTCCACTTT. Translation: CASRSAGRSPLHF.

The genes are TRBV5-5 and TRBJ2-7, with a weak D call TRBD1 (5 bases). Trimming took 2 bases from V and 2 from J, leaving 14 bases between them. This CDR3 is built from 15 residues. The germline CDR1 and CDR2 sequences are SGHKS and YYEKEE (reference sequence). CDR3 bases: TGTGCCAGCAGCTTCCTGACAGCTATGCCCTACGAGCAGTACTTC. Protein sequence: CASSFLTAMPYEQYF.

This chain links TRBV13 with TRBJ2-7; tentative D call: TRBD1 (6 bases). The germline V gene encodes CDR1 PRHDT and CDR2 FYEKMQ (reference sequence). The length of the CDR3 is 15 residues. The V end lost 5 bases, the J end lost 0 bases, and 14 bases lay between the germline ends. The CDR3 DNA reads as TGTGCCAGCAGCCAAAATTACAGGGACTCCTACGAGCAGTACTTC. Encoded protein: CASSQNYRDSYEQYF.

The chain recombines TRBV15 with TRBJ1-6; possibly TRBD1 for D (6 bases). Per the germline V gene, CDR1 is LNHNV and CDR2 is YYDKDF (reference sequence). The CDR3 runs to 15 residues. With 1 base removed from V and 9 bases from J, the gap between germline ends came to 13 bases. CDR3 region: CATSRGDTGGSPLHF. CDR3 DNA sequence: TGTGCCACCAGCAGAGGGGACACTGGGGGTTCACCCCTCCACTTT. Looking up the rest from reference TRBV15 and TRBJ1-6 gives the full variable domain: DAMVIQNPRYQVTQFGKPVTLSCSQTLNHNVMYWYQQKSSQAPKLLFHYYDKDFNNEADTPDNFQSRRPNTSFCFLDIRSPGLGDTAMYLCATSRGDTGGSPLHFGNGTRLTVT.

The V gene is TRBV7-2, the J gene TRBJ1-2; 8 positions agree with TRBD1. V gave up 1 base and J gave up 10 bases; unmatched junction bases: 5. The CDR3 runs 13 residues. Per the germline V gene, CDR1 is SGHTA and CDR2 is FQGNSA. The CDR3 coding sequence is TGTGCCAGCAGCTTAGAGGCAGGGGGCGCCTACACCTTC. Translated, it gives CASSLEAGGAYTF.

To note about this clone: Other DNA sequences from this sample encode an identical CDR3 as well. The chain joins TRBV11-2 to TRBJ2-7; D is uncertain. The CDR3 length is 13 residues. Trimming left V 0 bases short and J 2 bases short, with 5 bases between. Looked up from germline, CDR1 is SGHAT and CDR2 is FQNNGV. The CDR3 here is CASSLDRAYEQYF. CDR3 DNA: TGTGCCAGCAGCTTAGACCGAGCCTACGAGCAGTACTTC. Supplemented by reference TRBV11-2 and TRBJ2-7, the full variable domain reads EAGVAQSPRYKIIEKRQSVAFWCNPISGHATLYWYQQILGQGPKLLIQFQNNGVVDDSQLPKDRFSAERLKGVDSTLKIQPAKLEDSAVYLCASSLDRAYEQYFGPGTRLTVT.

The rearrangement uses TRBV18 and TRBJ1-2; D remains unclear. Germline CDR1 is KGHSH and CDR2 is LQKENI. V was pared by 5 bases and J by 0 bases, with 16 bases between. This CDR3 has 16 amino acids. This CDR3 is CASSDARGVANYGYTF. In DNA, the CDR3 is TGTGCCAGCTCAGACGCCCGAGGAGTTGCTAACTATGGCTACACCTTC.

The chain joins TRBV9 to TRBJ2-2; TRBD1 matches 8 bases. Germline V gene lookup returns CDR1 SGDLS and CDR2 YYNGEE. V lost 3 bases and J lost 5; bases outside the gene matches: 6. The CDR3 is 15 amino acids. CDR3 bases: TGTGCCAGCAGCGAGACAGGGGTTCCTACCGGGGAGCTGTTTTTT. Its translation is CASSETGVPTGELFF.

The chain recombines TRBV27 with TRBJ2-2; 11 nucleotides agree with TRBD1. This CDR3 has 14 amino acids. J lost 7 bases, V lost 6 bases, and 4 bases had no gene match. From germline, CDR1 is MNHEY and CDR2 SMNVEV (reference sequence). This CDR3 reads CASRGTGGHGELFF. The CDR3 DNA sequence: TGTGCCAGCAGGGGGACAGGGGGGCACGGGGAGCTGTTTTTT.

The rearrangement joins TRBV7-2 to TRBJ2-2; tentatively, D is TRBD2 (6 bases). Germline CDR1 SGHTA, CDR2 FQGNSA. Trimming left V 2 bases short and J 6 bases short, with 16 bases between. The CDR3 consists of 16 residues. The CDR3 region is CASSLLGGSGPGELFF. The DNA of the CDR3 is TGTGCCAGCAGCTTACTTGGGGGTAGCGGCCCCGGGGAGCTGTTTTTT.

The V and J genes are TRBV7-2 and TRBJ2-5; 7 nucleotides agree with TRBD1. The V gene's germline CDR1 is SGHTA and CDR2 FQGNSA. There are 13 residues in the CDR3. The trim removed 6 bases at V and 7 bases at J, leaving 8 bases unmatched. CDR3 region: CASSSDRDGTQYF. The CDR3 DNA reads as TGTGCCAGCAGTTCCGACAGGGACGGGACCCAGTACTTC.

This clone has only one observation. The V call is TRBV19, the J call TRBJ1-3; D is undetermined. Germline V lookup: CDR1 LNHDA, CDR2 SQIVND (reference sequence). Trimming stripped 7 bases from V and 2 bases from J, with 9 bases between. CDR3 length: 13 residues. DNA of the CDR3: TGTGCCAGTAACCCAGGAACTGGAAACACCATATATTTT. Amino acids: CASNPGTGNTIYF.

The chain links TRBV5-6 to TRBJ2-1; 7 bases are shared with TRBD1. The germline CDR1 and CDR2 sequences are SGHDT and YYEEEE. The CDR3 extends over 15 amino acids. Trimming took 4 bases from V and 5 from J; bases not matched to a gene: 9. CDR3 DNA sequence: TGTGCCAGCAGCATCGCCCCGACAGGGAACAATGAGCAGTTCTTC. It specifies CASSIAPTGNNEQFF.

This chain uses TRBV5-8 with TRBJ2-2; the D is unclear. Germline CDR1 SGHTS, CDR2 YDEGEE. The CDR3 consists of 13 residues. V lost 4 bases and J 8 bases, leaving 12 bases between the germline ends. This chain's CDR3 is CASSPLWAGELFF. For the CDR3, the DNA is TGTGCCAGCAGCCCATTGTGGGCTGGGGAGCTGTTTTTT.

In its sample, this clone was seen once. V and J are TRBV7-9 and TRBJ2-7, with a possible D match to TRBD2 (5 bases). Per the germline V gene, CDR1 is SEHNR and CDR2 is FQNEAQ (reference sequence). The CDR3 spans 15 residues. Trimming took off 1 base at V and 4 bases at J, with 14 bases between the two ends. As DNA, the CDR3 is TGTGCCAGCAGCTTAGTAGAGGGCAGACCTTACGAGCAGTACTTC. The encoded protein is CASSLVEGRPYEQYF.

This clone was detected only a few times. Distinct nucleotide sequences in the sample also encode this CDR3. This chain joins TRBV7-2 and TRBJ1-5; D is unclear. V was shortened by 0 bases and J by 4 bases, with 4 bases between the two germline ends. CDR3 length: 13 residues. Per the germline V gene, CDR1 is SGHTA and CDR2 is FQGNSA. CDR3 in amino acids: CASSLALNQPQHF. In DNA form, the CDR3 reads TGTGCCAGCAGCTTAGCCTTGAATCAGCCCCAGCATTTT.

The J gene is TRBJ2-7, the V gene TRBV6-6; D possibly corresponds to TRBD2 (5 bases). This CDR3 has 15 amino acids. V lost 7 bases, J lost 7 bases, and 23 bases lay in between. Germline CDR1 MNHNY, CDR2 SVGAGI (reference sequence). The CDR3 here is CASKPSTAITGEQYF. In DNA, the CDR3 is TGTGCCAGCAAGCCTTCAACAGCTATTACGGGGGAGCAGTACTTC.

This clone was seen more than once but under ten times. The chain is built from TRBV7-9 and TRBJ2-1, with a weak D call TRBD2 (6 bases). There are 18 residues in the CDR3. Germline loops: CDR1 SEHNR, CDR2 FQNEAQ (reference sequence). Trimming removed 2 bases from V and 3 bases from J, with 20 bases in between. CDR3 nucleotides: TGTGCCAGCAGCTTAAAACCCTTTGGGGGGTACGACTACAATGAGCAGTTCTTC. Translation gives CASSLKPFGGYDYNEQFF.

The chain has TRBV7-2 and TRBJ2-1; 10 bases fit TRBD2. Germline trimming cut 4 bases from V and 9 bases from J; bases unmatched to any gene: 9. Germline V gene lookup returns CDR1 SGHTA and CDR2 FQGNSA. The CDR3 runs to 15 residues. For the CDR3, the DNA is TGTGCCAGCAGCTCAAGGGCTAGCGGGAGTGCTGAGCAGTTCTTC. Translating gives CASSSRASGSAEQFF.

The rearrangement links TRBV19 to TRBJ2-1; 9 bases map to TRBD2. The CDR3 runs to 16 residues. Germline V gives CDR1 LNHDA, CDR2 SQIVND (reference sequence). Losses at the gene ends were 3 bases for V and 9 bases for J; bases not matched to a gene: 12. The CDR3: CASSILLGGRATEQFF. In DNA form, the CDR3 reads TGTGCCAGTAGTATTCTCCTCGGCGGGAGGGCCACTGAGCAGTTCTTC.

The table lists this clone with a few counts. The gene calls are TRBV19 and TRBJ1-5, with D possibly matching TRBD1 (5 bases). Trimming cost V 7 bases and J 7 bases, with 17 bases left between them. The CDR3 length is 14 residues. The germline CDR1 and CDR2 sequences are LNHDA and SQIVND (reference sequence). For the CDR3, the DNA is TGTGCCAGTAAGCAGGGCCCCGAGAGACAGCCCCAGCATTTT. Its translation: CASKQGPERQPQHF. The full variable domain, in which reference TRBV19 and TRBJ1-5 provide the parts outside the CDR3, is DGGITQSPKYLFRKEGQNVTLSCEQNLNHDAMYWYRQDPGQGLRLIYYSQIVNDFQKGDIAEGYSVSREKKESFPLTVTSAQKNPTAFYLCASKQGPERQPQHFGDGTRLSIL.

This chain uses TRBV10-3 with TRBJ2-1; 14 bases map to TRBD2. The CDR3 is made up of 16 amino acids. Germline V lookup: CDR1 ENHRY, CDR2 SYGVKD. J was trimmed by 1 base and V by 5 bases; bases with no gene match: 1. CDR3 DNA: TGTGCCATCAGTTGGACTAGCGGGAGGTCCTACAATGAGCAGTTCTTC. This encodes CAISWTSGRSYNEQFF.

This chain uses TRBV10-3 with TRBJ1-1; a weak D match, TRBD1 (6 bases). V lost 6 bases, J lost 1 base, and 6 bases lay in between. The CDR3 loop spans 12 amino acids. CDR1 is ENHRY, CDR2 SYGVKD, per germline. The CDR3 spells CAIRTGNTEAFF. DNA for the CDR3: TGTGCCATCAGGACAGGGAACACTGAAGCTTTCTTT.

This chain joins TRBV27 and TRBJ2-6; 7 bases align to TRBD1. Trimming took 7 bases from V and 2 from J; bases not matched to a gene: 8. The V gene's germline CDR1 is MNHEY and CDR2 SMNVEV (reference sequence). The CDR3 spans 16 residues. CDR3 bases: TGTGCCAGCAAAGCCGCCGGGACAGCTGGGGCCAACGTCCTGACTTTC. Protein sequence: CASKAAGTAGANVLTF.

The chain carries TRBV6-1 and TRBJ2-7, with 9 nucleotides matching TRBD2. The V gene's germline CDR1 is MNHNS and CDR2 SASEGT. J gave up 4 bases and V 2 bases, and 6 bases lay outside the gene matches. The CDR3 is 15 residues long. The CDR3 is CASSEMASGIYEQYF. The CDR3 DNA reads as TGTGCCAGCAGTGAAATGGCTAGCGGGATTTACGAGCAGTACTTC.

The chain is built from TRBV6-2 or TRBV6-3 and TRBJ2-7; 8 nucleotides agree with TRBD1. Trimming cost V 0 bases and J 1 base; bases outside gene matches: 2. This CDR3 spans 15 amino acids. Germline lookup yields CDR1 MNHEY and CDR2 SVGEGT. The CDR3 spells CASSYSQGASYEQYF. CDR3 nucleotides: TGTGCCAGCAGTTACTCCCAGGGGGCTTCCTACGAGCAGTACTTC.